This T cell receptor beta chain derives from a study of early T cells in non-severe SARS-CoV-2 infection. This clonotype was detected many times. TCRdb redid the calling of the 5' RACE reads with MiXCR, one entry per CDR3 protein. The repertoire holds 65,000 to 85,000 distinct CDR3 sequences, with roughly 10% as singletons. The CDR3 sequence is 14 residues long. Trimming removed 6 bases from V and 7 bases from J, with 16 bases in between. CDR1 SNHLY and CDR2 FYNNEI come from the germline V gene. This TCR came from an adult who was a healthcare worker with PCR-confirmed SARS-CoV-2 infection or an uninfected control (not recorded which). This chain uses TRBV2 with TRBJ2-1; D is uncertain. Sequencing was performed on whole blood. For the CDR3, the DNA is TGTGCCAGCAGAGAGCAGAGCACCTCAAATGAGCAGTTCTTC. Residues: CASREQSTSNEQFF.